This T cell receptor beta chain was recovered during a study of T cells in Graves' hyperthyroidism and ophthalmopathy. V lost 1 base, J lost 6 bases, and 9 bases stayed unmatched. The CDR3 has 17 amino acids. TCR beta CDR3 regions were amplified from RNA transcripts. A first-round RT-PCR of the TCR CDR3 used the HTBI primer set. TCRdb fed the multiplex PCR reads into MiXCR, producing one record per CDR3 protein. The data show around 440,000 distinct CDR3 sequences, about a sixth seen once. The sequencing input was blood. The genes are TRBV12-3 or TRBV12-4 and TRBJ2-3; 11 bases agree with TRBD2. The source of this sequence is a woman younger than 35 with Graves' hyperthyroidism. As DNA, the CDR3 is TGTGCCAGCAGTTTAGGAAGGGCGCTAGCGGGGGGCGATACGCAGTATTTT. Protein: CASSLGRALAGGDTQYF.